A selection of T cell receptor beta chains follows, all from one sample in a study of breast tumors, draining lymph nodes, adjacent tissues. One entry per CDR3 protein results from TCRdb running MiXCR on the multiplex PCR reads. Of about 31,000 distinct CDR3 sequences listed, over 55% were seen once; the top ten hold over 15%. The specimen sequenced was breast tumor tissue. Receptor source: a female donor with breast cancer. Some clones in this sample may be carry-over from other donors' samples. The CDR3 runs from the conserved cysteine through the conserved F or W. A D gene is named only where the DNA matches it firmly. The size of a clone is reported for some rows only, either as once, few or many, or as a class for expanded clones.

TGTGCCAGTAGTTCCATAGCTAAGATGGACACCGGGGAGCTGTTTTTT	CASSSIAKMDTGELFF	many	TRBJ2-2	-	TRBV19
TGTGCCAGCAGCCCTTTCAGGGTAGAGACCCAGTACTTC	CASSPFRVETQYF	-	TRBJ2-5	-	TRBV6-6
TGTGCCAGCAGCGAAGGGACTAGCGGGGGGGCCAAGGAGACCCAGTACTTC	CASSEGTSGGAKETQYF	-	TRBJ2-5	TRBD2	TRBV7-9
TGCGCCAGCAGCCAAGGGGAGGGACAGGGGGCGACAGATACGCAGTATTTT	CASSQGEGQGATDTQYF	-	TRBJ2-3	TRBD1	TRBV4-3
TGTGCCAGCAGTCACTCGGTGACAGGGGGATCCCTCTATGGCTACACCTTC	CASSHSVTGGSLYGYTF	-	TRBJ1-2	TRBD1	TRBV6-5
TGCAGTGCTAGAGCCGGGACAGGGATAGAGACCCAGTACTTC	CSARAGTGIETQYF	once	TRBJ2-5	TRBD1	TRBV20-1
TGTGCCAGCATGCACTCCTACGAGCAGTACTTC	CASMHSYEQYF	-	TRBJ2-7	-	TRBV6-1
TGTGCCAGCAGCCCGTGGGGACAGGTTAGCTCCTACGAGCAGTACTTC	CASSPWGQVSSYEQYF	-	TRBJ2-7	TRBD1	TRBV7-2
TGTGCCAGCAGCTTAGACGGACATTCCCAAGAGACCCAGTACTTC	CASSLDGHSQETQYF	once	TRBJ2-5	-	TRBV7-9
TGTGCCAGCAGCTTGGGTGCGTACAGGGATCTCTATGAGCAGTACTTC	CASSLGAYRDLYEQYF	-	TRBJ2-7	-	TRBV5-4
TGCGCCGGCAGCTTGAGTCGTCGTAGGCACGGGGAGCTGCTTTTT	CAGSLSRRRHGELLF	-	TRBJ2-2	-	TRBV5-1
TGTGCCAGTTCTCCGACAGGATATTACGAGCAGTACTTC	CASSPTGYYEQYF	-	TRBJ2-7	-	TRBV7-9
TGTGCCAGCAGTTGGACAAAGGGCAATGAAAAACTGTTTTTT	CASSWTKGNEKLFF	once	TRBJ1-4	-	TRBV6-5
TGTGCCAGCACGCCACAGGGAACCAGAGAGACCCAGTACTTC	CASTPQGTRETQYF	many	TRBJ2-5	-	TRBV6-1
TGTGCCATCACCGACCCCGGGACTAGCGGGATTACCGGGGAGCTGTTTTTT	CAITDPGTSGITGELFF	many	TRBJ2-2	TRBD2	TRBV10-3